The sequence of this T cell receptor (beta chain) was determined in a study of response to subunit inactivated influenza vaccine. Points from the study as a whole: Only a handful of new T cells, the authors suggested, are recruited with each seasonal influenza vaccination.

This clonotype came up many times. Its antigen remains unidentified. TCRdb processed the RT-PCR reads anew with MiXCR; each CDR3 protein has one entry. The sample contains more than 150,000 distinct CDR3 sequences, about 10% of which appear only once. The clonotype originates from a man aged 50 or older who received an inactivated influenza vaccine. The sample here was non-naive T cells sorted from PBMCs, taken on the day of vaccination.

The CDR3 DNA follows: TGTGCCAGCAGCCCCTGGACTAGACGGGATAGTGAGCAGTTCTTC. Residues: CASSPWTRRDSEQFF. The genes are TRBV9 and TRBJ2-1; 7 nucleotides align to TRBD2. The CDR3 spans 15 residues. Germline V gene lookup returns CDR1 SGDLS and CDR2 YYNGEE. J lost 9 bases, V lost 4 bases, and 13 bases had no gene match.